This entry lists 13 T cell receptor beta chains sequenced from one sample in a study of Graves' ophthalmopathy and Graves' hyperthyroidism. Amplified material comprised TCR beta CDR3 regions derived from RNA transcripts. The workflow started with a first-round RT-PCR run with HTBI primers and then moved on to a second-round multiplex PCR. TCRdb re-analysed the multiplex PCR reads in MiXCR, keeping a single row per CDR3 protein. This table holds under 350,000 distinct CDR3 sequences, 17% found once. The sample taken for sequencing was peripheral blood. All receptors come from an adult man with Graves' ophthalmopathy.

A word on this clonotype: The junction departs from the called germline gene at one end, perhaps through a read error. The V gene is TRBV9, the J gene TRBJ1-5, with D perhaps TRBD1 (6 bases). Germline values: CDR1 SGDLS, CDR2 YYNGEE. The CDR3 consists of 17 residues. The CDR3 DNA reads TGTGCCAGCATCGTAGGGCCGACAGGTGATAGCAATCAGCCCCAGCATTTT. It is translated as CASIVGPTGDSNQPQHF.

Many counts were recorded for this clonotype. The chain joins TRBV9 to TRBJ2-7, with D perhaps matching TRBD1 or TRBD2 (6 bases each). This CDR3 contains 14 residues. V lost 3 bases, J lost 2 bases, and 12 bases lay in between. Germline CDR1 reads SGDLS; CDR2 reads YYNGEE. CDR3 in amino acids: CASSAGGQAYEQYF. CDR3 sequence (DNA): TGTGCCAGCAGCGCCGGGGGACAAGCCTACGAGCAGTACTTC.

This clonotype was counted at least ten times. This clone may be a read error of a much larger clone one base away. V and J are TRBV30 and TRBJ1-1; D not resolved. From germline, CDR1 is GTSNPN and CDR2 SVGIG (reference sequence). The CDR3 spans 14 residues. The CDR3 sequence: CVWSVRLLGTEAFF. The CDR3 DNA is TGTGTCTGGAGTGTAAGGCTCTTAGGGACTGAAGCTTTCTTT.

In this sample, this clonotype turned up many times. The V gene is TRBV5-1, the J gene TRBJ2-2; the match to TRBD1 covers 8 bases. Losses at the gene ends were 3 bases for V and 0 bases for J; bases not matched to a gene: 1. From germline, CDR1 is SGHRS and CDR2 YFSETQ. This CDR3 has 15 amino acids. In DNA form, the CDR3 reads TGCGCCAGCAGCTGGGACAGGACGAACACCGGGGAGCTGTTTTTT. Its protein product is CASSWDRTNTGELFF.

This clonotype was recorded at least ten times. This chain uses TRBV6-1 with TRBJ1-1; D unresolved. The CDR3 has 12 residues. V shed 4 bases and J shed 7 bases, with 10 bases lying between them. The V gene's germline CDR1 is MNHNS and CDR2 SASEGT. The CDR3, as DNA: TGTGCCAGCAGTGCCTTGACAAGTGAAGCTTTCTTT. The encoded protein is CASSALTSEAFF.

At least ten counts were recorded for this clonotype. The chain recombines TRBV5-1 with TRBJ2-5; 10 nucleotides line up with TRBD2. V lost 4 bases, J lost 3 bases, and 3 bases stayed unmatched. Per germline, CDR1 SGHRS and CDR2 YFSETQ. This CDR3 is 14 amino acids long. CDR3 nucleotide sequence: TGCGCCAGCAGCCTAGCGGGAGTGGAAGAGACCCAGTACTTC. This gives the protein CASSLAGVEETQYF.

This clonotype has ten or more counts. As DNA, the CDR3 is TGTGCCAGCAGCGTGGGACGCTCCGGTACTAGCAATCAGCCCCAGCATTTT. Translated, it gives CASSVGRSGTSNQPQHF. The chain carries TRBV5-4 and TRBJ1-5; tentative D call: TRBD1 (5 bases). The CDR3 runs to 17 residues. Trimming pared 4 bases from V and 0 bases from J, leaving 17 bases between. Looked up from germline, CDR1 is SGHNT and CDR2 is YYREEE (reference sequence).

This clonotype was recorded at least ten times. One junction end does not reproduce the germline sequence, and a read error may be involved. In nucleotides, the CDR3 is TGTGCCAGCAGCCCCGTCGGAACTTACGGGCAGTACTTC. Residues: CASSPVGTYGQYF. This sequence joins TRBV11-2 and TRBJ2-7; D remains unclear. The CDR3 is 13 amino acids. Germline CDR1 and CDR2: SGHAT and FQNNGV.

This clonotype has at least ten counts. This chain joins TRBV7-2 and TRBJ2-5; tentatively, D is TRBD1 or TRBD2 (7 bases each). The germline V and J ends were trimmed by 5 bases and 0 bases, with 13 bases remaining between them. The CDR3 extends over 15 amino acids. Germline V gene lookup returns CDR1 SGHTA and CDR2 FQGNSA. The CDR3 region has the DNA TGTGCCAGCAGCCTGCGGGGGACAGACCAAGAGACCCAGTACTTC. Amino acids: CASSLRGTDQETQYF.

This clonotype appeared many times. The V call is TRBV20-1, the J call TRBJ1-2, with D possibly matching TRBD1 (5 bases). V lost 1 base and J lost 8, with 23 bases in between. The CDR3 extends over 16 amino acids. The germline V gene has CDR1 DFQATT and CDR2 SNEGSKA (reference sequence). The CDR3 sequence is CSARAKKGTVLSGYTF. The DNA of the CDR3 is TGCAGTGCTAGAGCAAAAAAAGGGACGGTTCTAAGCGGCTACACCTTC.

The sample holds many counts of this clonotype. The gene calls are TRBV30 and TRBJ1-5, with a tentative D call TRBD1 (6 bases). Trimming removed 0 bases at V and 6 bases at J, with 9 bases between. CDR1 is GTSNPN and CDR2 is SVGIG in the germline V gene (reference sequence). The CDR3 covers 13 residues. The CDR3 here is CAWSVRGAQPQHF. The CDR3 region has the DNA TGTGCCTGGAGTGTACGGGGGGCTCAGCCCCAGCATTTT. The variable domain in full, with the rest retrieved from reference TRBV30 and TRBJ1-5, is SQTIHQWPATLVQPVGSPLSLECTVEGTSNPNLYWYRQAAGRGLQLLFYSVGIGQISSEVPQNLSASRPQDRQFILSSKKLLLSDSGFYLCAWSVRGAQPQHFGDGTRLSIL.

This clonotype was seen ten or more times. The chain employs TRBV4-1 and TRBJ2-7; a possible D gene is TRBD1 (5 bases). V gave up 4 bases and J gave up 6 bases, with 19 bases separating them. The CDR3 totals 15 residues. Germline CDR1 is MGHRA and CDR2 is YSYEKL. CDR3: CASSPPEQGFGEQYF. Written as DNA, the CDR3 is TGCGCCAGCAGCCCCCCGGAGCAGGGCTTCGGCGAGCAGTACTTC.

This clonotype appeared many times. V is TRBV5-1 and J is TRBJ1-2; no clear D gene. V lost 0 bases and J 4 bases, leaving 10 bases between the germline ends. Germline CDR1 reads SGHRS; CDR2 reads YFSETQ. This CDR3 contains 14 residues. The CDR3 loop is CASSLVSSVYGYTF. CDR3 DNA: TGCGCCAGCAGCTTGGTCTCGTCGGTCTATGGCTACACCTTC.